These T cell receptor beta chains were read from a single sample in a study of blood T cell repertoires in COVID-19. TCRdb's table, derived via immunoSEQ multiplex PCR, lists solely in-frame clones and lacks some. The repertoire has about 180,000 clones, about 91% of them found once; the top ten carry roughly 3.7%. The sample consisted of peripheral blood. The receptors come from a woman in her twenties or thirties with acute or convalescent COVID-19. CDR3s include the opening cysteine and the closing phenylalanine or tryptophan. A D gene is named only where the DNA matches it firmly. Size tells how often a clone was seen (once, few, many) or the class of an expanded clone, and some rows leave it out.

D gene: .; V gene: TRBV3-1/TRBV3-2; clone size: .; J gene: TRBJ1-1; CDR3 length: 11; CDR3 DNA: TGTGCCAGCAGCCAACGAGATGAAGCTTTCTTT; CDR3 protein: CASSQRDEAFF
D gene: .; V gene: TRBV28; clone size: .; J gene: TRBJ1-2; CDR3 length: 14; CDR3 DNA: TGTGCCAGCAGTCCAAGACCAGCGCCCTATGGCTACACCTTC; CDR3 protein: CASSPRPAPYGYTF
D gene: TRBD1; V gene: TRBV20-1; clone size: .; J gene: TRBJ2-3; CDR3 length: 14; CDR3 DNA: TGCAGTGCAAGTCAAGACAGGGGGTTAGGTACGCAGTATTTT; CDR3 protein: CSASQDRGLGTQYF
D gene: .; V gene: TRBV9; clone size: .; J gene: TRBJ1-1; CDR3 length: 13; CDR3 DNA: TGTGCCAGCAGCAAGGCCGCGGGCACTGAAGCTTTCTTT; CDR3 protein: CASSKAAGTEAFF
D gene: TRBD1; V gene: TRBV10-1; clone size: .; J gene: TRBJ1-1; CDR3 length: 13; CDR3 DNA: TGCGCCAGCAGGTACAGGGGAGGCACTGAAGCTTTCTTT; CDR3 protein: CASRYRGGTEAFF
D gene: .; V gene: TRBV11-2; clone size: .; J gene: TRBJ2-5; CDR3 length: 13; CDR3 DNA: TGTGCCAGCAGCCCAGAACGCCAAGAGACCCAGTACTTC; CDR3 protein: CASSPERQETQYF
D gene: .; V gene: TRBV29-1; clone size: .; J gene: TRBJ2-2; CDR3 length: 15; CDR3 DNA: TGCAGCGTTAAAGCCGGGACTCTGAACACCGGGGAGCTGTTTTTT; CDR3 protein: CSVKAGTLNTGELFF
D gene: .; V gene: TRBV28; clone size: .; J gene: TRBJ2-7; CDR3 length: 14; CDR3 DNA: TGTGCCAGCAGTTCAAGGACTCCCTCCTACGAGCAGTACTTC; CDR3 protein: CASSSRTPSYEQYF
D gene: TRBD2; V gene: TRBV7-9; clone size: .; J gene: TRBJ2-3; CDR3 length: 14; CDR3 DNA: TGTGCCAGCAGCCCTCTCGTGGGAGGACTAGCGCAGTATTTT; CDR3 protein: CASSPLVGGLAQYF
D gene: .; V gene: TRBV2; clone size: once; J gene: TRBJ1-4; CDR3 length: 14; CDR3 DNA: TGTGCCAGCAGTGAAGGCGCAACTAATGAAAAACTGTTTTTT; CDR3 protein: CASSEGATNEKLFF
D gene: TRBD1; V gene: TRBV12-3/TRBV12-4; clone size: .; J gene: TRBJ2-1; CDR3 length: 12; CDR3 DNA: TGTGCCAGCAGCCCAGGGGGTCGTGAGCAGTTCTTC; CDR3 protein: CASSPGGREQFF
D gene: .; V gene: TRBV5-1; clone size: .; J gene: TRBJ2-1; CDR3 length: 16; CDR3 DNA: TGCGCCAGCAGCCCGTCGGAGCAGAGCTCCTACAATGAGCAGTTCTTC; CDR3 protein: CASSPSEQSSYNEQFF
D gene: TRBD2; V gene: TRBV11-3; clone size: .; J gene: TRBJ2-3; CDR3 length: 16; CDR3 DNA: TGTGCCAGCAGCCTAGGACTAGCGGGAGAAACAGATACGCAGTATTTT; CDR3 protein: CASSLGLAGETDTQYF
D gene: TRBD2; V gene: TRBV9; clone size: once; J gene: TRBJ2-7; CDR3 length: 14; CDR3 DNA: TGTGCCAGCAGCGGCGGACTAGCGAATTACGAGCAGTACTTC; CDR3 protein: CASSGGLANYEQYF
D gene: .; V gene: TRBV28; clone size: .; J gene: TRBJ1-1; CDR3 length: 11; CDR3 DNA: TGTGCCAGCACGCGGAACACTGAAGCTTTCTTT; CDR3 protein: CASTRNTEAFF
D gene: TRBD2; V gene: TRBV5-1; clone size: .; J gene: TRBJ2-1; CDR3 length: 15; CDR3 DNA: TGCGCCAGCAGCTTGGGGTGGGAGGGATACAATGAGCAGTTCTTC; CDR3 protein: CASSLGWEGYNEQFF
D gene: .; V gene: TRBV7-9; clone size: .; J gene: TRBJ2-7; CDR3 length: 14; CDR3 DNA: TGTGCCAGCAGCTTTAGCGGTTATGGCTACGAGCAGTACTTC; CDR3 protein: CASSFSGYGYEQYF